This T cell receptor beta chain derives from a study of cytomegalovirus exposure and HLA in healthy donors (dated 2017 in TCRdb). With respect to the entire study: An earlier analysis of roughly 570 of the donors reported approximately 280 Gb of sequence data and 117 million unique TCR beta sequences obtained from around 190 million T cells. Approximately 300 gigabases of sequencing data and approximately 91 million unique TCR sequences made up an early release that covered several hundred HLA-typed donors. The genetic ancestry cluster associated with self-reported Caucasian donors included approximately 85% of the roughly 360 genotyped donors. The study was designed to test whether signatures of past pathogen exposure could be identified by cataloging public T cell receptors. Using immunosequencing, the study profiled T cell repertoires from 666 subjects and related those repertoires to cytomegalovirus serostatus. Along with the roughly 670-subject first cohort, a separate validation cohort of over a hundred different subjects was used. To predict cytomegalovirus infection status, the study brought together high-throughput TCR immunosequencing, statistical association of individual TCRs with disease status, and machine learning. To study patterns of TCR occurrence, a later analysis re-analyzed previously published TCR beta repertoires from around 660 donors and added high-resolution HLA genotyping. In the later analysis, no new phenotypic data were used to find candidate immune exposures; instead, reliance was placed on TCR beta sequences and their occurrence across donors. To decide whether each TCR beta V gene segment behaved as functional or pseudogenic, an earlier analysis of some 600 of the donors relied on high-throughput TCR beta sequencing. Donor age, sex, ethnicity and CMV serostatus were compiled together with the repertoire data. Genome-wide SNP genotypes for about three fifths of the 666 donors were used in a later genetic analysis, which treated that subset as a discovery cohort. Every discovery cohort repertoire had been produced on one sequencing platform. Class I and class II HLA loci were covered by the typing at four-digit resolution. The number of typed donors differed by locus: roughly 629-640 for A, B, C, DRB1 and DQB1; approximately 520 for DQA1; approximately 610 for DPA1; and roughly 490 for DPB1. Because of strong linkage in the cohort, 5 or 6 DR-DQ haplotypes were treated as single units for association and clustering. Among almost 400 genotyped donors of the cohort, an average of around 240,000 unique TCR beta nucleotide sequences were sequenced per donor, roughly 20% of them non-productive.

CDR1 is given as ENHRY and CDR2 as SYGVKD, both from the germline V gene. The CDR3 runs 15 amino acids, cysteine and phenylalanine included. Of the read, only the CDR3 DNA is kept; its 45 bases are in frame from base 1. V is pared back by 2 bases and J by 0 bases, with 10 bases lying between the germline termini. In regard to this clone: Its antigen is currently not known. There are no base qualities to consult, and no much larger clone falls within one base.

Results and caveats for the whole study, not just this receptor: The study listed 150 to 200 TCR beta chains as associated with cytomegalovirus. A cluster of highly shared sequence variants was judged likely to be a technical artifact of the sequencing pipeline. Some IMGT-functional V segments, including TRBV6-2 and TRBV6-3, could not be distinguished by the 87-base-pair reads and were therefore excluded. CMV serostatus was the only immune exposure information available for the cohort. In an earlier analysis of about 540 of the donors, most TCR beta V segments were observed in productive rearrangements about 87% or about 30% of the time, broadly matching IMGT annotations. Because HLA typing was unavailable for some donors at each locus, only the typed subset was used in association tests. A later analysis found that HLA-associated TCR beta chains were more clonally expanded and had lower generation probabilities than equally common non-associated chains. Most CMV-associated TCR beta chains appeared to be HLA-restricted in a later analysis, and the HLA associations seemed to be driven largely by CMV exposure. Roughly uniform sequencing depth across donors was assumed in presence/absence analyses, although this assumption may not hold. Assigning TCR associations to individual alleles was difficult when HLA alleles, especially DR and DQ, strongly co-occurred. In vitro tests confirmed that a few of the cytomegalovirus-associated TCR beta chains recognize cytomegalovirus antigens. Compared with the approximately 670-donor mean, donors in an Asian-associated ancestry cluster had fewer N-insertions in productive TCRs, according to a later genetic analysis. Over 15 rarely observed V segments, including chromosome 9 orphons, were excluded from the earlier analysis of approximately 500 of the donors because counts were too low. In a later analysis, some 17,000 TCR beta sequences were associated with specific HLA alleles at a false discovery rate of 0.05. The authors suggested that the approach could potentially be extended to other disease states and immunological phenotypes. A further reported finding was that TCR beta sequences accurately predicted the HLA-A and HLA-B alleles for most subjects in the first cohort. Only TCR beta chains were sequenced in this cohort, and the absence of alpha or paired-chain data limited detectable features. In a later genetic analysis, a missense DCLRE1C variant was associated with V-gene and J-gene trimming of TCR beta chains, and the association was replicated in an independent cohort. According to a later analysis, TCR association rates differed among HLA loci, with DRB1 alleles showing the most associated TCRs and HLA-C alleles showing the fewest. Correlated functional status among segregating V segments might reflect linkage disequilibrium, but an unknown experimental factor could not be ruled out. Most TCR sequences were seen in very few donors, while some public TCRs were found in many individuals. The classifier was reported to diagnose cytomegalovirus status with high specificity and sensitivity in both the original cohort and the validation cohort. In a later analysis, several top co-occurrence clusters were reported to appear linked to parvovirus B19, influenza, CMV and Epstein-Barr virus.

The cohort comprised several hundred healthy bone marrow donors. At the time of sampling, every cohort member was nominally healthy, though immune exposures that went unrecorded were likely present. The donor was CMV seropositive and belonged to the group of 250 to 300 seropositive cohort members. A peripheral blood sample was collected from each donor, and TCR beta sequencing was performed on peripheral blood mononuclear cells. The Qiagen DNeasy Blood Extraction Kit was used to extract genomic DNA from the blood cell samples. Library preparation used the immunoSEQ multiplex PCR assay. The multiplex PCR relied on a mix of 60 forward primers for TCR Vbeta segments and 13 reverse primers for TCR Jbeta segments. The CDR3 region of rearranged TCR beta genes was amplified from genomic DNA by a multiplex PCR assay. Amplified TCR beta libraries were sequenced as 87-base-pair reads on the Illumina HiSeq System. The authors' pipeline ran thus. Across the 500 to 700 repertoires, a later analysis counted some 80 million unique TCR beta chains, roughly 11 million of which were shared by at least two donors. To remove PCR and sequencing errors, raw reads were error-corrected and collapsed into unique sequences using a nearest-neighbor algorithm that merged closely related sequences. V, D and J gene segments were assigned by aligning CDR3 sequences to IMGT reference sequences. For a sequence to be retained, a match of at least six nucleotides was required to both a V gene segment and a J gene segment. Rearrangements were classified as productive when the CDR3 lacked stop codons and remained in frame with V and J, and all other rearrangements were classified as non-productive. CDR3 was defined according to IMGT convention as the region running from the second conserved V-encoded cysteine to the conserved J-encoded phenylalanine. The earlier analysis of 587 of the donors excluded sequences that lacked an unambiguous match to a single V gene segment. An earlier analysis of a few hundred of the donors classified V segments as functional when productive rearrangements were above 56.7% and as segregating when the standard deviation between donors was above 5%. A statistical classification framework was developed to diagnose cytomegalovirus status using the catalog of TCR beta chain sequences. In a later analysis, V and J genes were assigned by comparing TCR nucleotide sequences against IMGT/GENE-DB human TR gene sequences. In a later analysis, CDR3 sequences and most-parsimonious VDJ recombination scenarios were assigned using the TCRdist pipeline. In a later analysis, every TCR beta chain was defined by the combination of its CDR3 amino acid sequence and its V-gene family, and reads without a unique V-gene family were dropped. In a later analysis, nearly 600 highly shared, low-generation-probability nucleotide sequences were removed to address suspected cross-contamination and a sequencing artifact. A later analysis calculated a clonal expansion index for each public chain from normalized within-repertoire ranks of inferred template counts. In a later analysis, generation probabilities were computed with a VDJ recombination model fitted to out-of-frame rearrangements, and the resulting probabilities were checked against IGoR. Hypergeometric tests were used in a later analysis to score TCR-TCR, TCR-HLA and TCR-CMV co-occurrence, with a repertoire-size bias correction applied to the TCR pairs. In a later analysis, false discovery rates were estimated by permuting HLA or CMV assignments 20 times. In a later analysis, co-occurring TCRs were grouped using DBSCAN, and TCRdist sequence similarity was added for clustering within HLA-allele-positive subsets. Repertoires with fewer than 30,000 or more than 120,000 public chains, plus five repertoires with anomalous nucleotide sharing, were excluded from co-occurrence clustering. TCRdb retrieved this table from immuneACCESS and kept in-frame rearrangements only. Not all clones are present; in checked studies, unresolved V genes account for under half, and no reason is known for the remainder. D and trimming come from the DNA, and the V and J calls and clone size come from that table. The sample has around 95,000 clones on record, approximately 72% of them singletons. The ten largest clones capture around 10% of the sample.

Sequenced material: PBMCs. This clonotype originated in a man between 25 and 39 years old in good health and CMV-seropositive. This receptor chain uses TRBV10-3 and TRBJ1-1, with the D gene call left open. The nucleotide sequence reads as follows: TGTGCCATCAGTGAGGCGGGCCGGATGAACACTGAAGCTTTCTTT. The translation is CAISEAGRMNTEAFF.